This TCR beta chain is from a study of blood T cell repertoires in COVID-19. Authors' data handling: Reference gene primer amplification gave nucleated cell count estimates. TCRdb's table, derived via immunoSEQ multiplex PCR, lists solely in-frame clones and lacks some. V and J calls and clone size are those listed in that table; D and trimming were worked out from the DNA. This sample carries 120,000 to 150,000 clones, 70% to 90% of them seen once, and the ten largest clones take approximately 12%. The table lists this clone with a few counts. Germline values: CDR1 SGHAT, CDR2 FQNNGV. CDR3 length: 17 residues. The V segment lost 3 bases and the J segment 4 bases; nucleotides outside the gene matches: 13.

This sequence was found in a man between 60 and 70 years old with active or convalescent COVID-19. This chain links TRBV11-2 with TRBJ2-3; TRBD2 matches 7 bases. The sample was peripheral blood. The CDR3 DNA follows: TGTGCCAGCAGCTTGGCCCCCGGGGGGTGGGTGGCAGATACGCAGTATTTT. Translated, it gives CASSLAPGGWVADTQYF.